Below, 22 T cell receptor beta chains from the same sample are listed, as sequenced in a study of T cells in Graves' hyperthyroidism and ophthalmopathy. TCR beta CDR3 regions were amplified from RNA transcripts. A first-round RT-PCR of the TCR CDR3 used the HTBI primer set. One entry per CDR3 protein results from TCRdb running MiXCR on the multiplex PCR reads. The sample holds hundreds of thousands of distinct CDR3 sequences, roughly 15% seen once. Source material: blood. The receptors derive from a man between 18 and 29 years old with Graves' ophthalmopathy.

The chain links TRBV7-3 to TRBJ2-2, with 7 bases identical to TRBD2. CDR1 and CDR2 (germline): SGHTA, FQGTGA. After removal of 3 bases from V and 4 bases from J, the junction contained 11 bases not matched to a gene. CDR3 length equals 17 residues. CDR3 protein: CASSFRGRERGTGELFF. Here the CDR3 DNA reads TGTGCCAGCAGCTTCCGTGGGCGGGAGAGGGGCACCGGGGAGCTGTTTTTT.

In its sample, this clonotype was seen many times. The rearrangement uses TRBV9 and TRBJ2-5; D is unclear. Trimming pared 2 bases from V and 4 bases from J, leaving 12 bases between. The CDR3 runs 14 residues. Germline values: CDR1 SGDLS, CDR2 YYNGEE. CDR3 bases: TGTGCCAGCAGCGTCGGTACAGTCACAGAGACCCAGTACTTC. This encodes CASSVGTVTETQYF.

This clonotype was seen ten or more times. The chain has TRBV7-4 and TRBJ2-7, with D perhaps matching TRBD1 (7 bases). Trimming pared 5 bases from V and 4 bases from J, leaving 21 bases between. Germline V CDR1 and CDR2: SGHVT, SQSDAQ. The CDR3 contains 16 residues. CDR3 in amino acids: CASSRGTAQILYEQYF. The CDR3 region has the DNA TGTGCCAGCAGCCGCGGGACAGCGCAGATCCTTTACGAGCAGTACTTC.

Ten or more counts support this clonotype. The chain uses TRBV20-1 and TRBJ2-1; 10 nucleotides line up with TRBD2. Germline assignment: CDR1 DFQATT and CDR2 SNEGSKA (reference sequence). The V and J ends lost 6 bases and 13 bases, in that order; junction bases with no gene match: 15. The CDR3 is 14 amino acids. CDR3 DNA sequence: TGCAGTGCCGCTCTAGCGGGAGTAGGAGGGATTCAGTTCTTC. Translation: CSAALAGVGGIQFF.

The V call is TRBV4-1, the J call TRBJ2-1; the D call may be TRBD1 or TRBD2 (5 bases each). The CDR3 consists of 15 residues. Trimming took 6 bases from V and 6 from J, leaving 18 bases between them. Germline values: CDR1 MGHRA, CDR2 YSYEKL. The CDR3 loop is CASSTRGSTVNEQFF. The CDR3, as DNA: TGCGCCAGCAGTACGAGGGGCTCCACCGTCAATGAGCAGTTCTTC.

This sequence joins TRBV6-4 and TRBJ2-7; the match to TRBD2 covers 7 bases. Unmatched junction bases numbered 3, after V lost 4 bases and J lost 3 bases. The germline V gene has CDR1 MRHNA and CDR2 SNTAGT. The CDR3 has 13 amino acids. The CDR3, as DNA: TGTGCCAGCAGTGTATTAGCGGGCTACGAGCAGTACTTC. Its protein is CASSVLAGYEQYF.

This clonotype showed up many times. The chain's CDR3 is CASSDSNYGYTF. The CDR3 nucleotides are TGTGCCAGCTCCGACTCTAACTATGGCTACACCTTC. The chain uses TRBV2 and TRBJ1-2; D is unresolved. The V end lost 8 bases, the J end lost 0 bases, and 7 bases lay between the germline ends. The germline gives CDR1 SNHLY, CDR2 FYNNEI. The CDR3 consists of 12 residues.

The chain employs TRBV19 and TRBJ1-2; D remains ambiguous. Between the trimmed V and J ends, which lost 0 bases and 4 bases, there was a span of 15 bases. This CDR3 has 16 residues. Per the germline V gene, CDR1 is LNHDA and CDR2 is SQIVND (reference sequence). The CDR3 nucleotides are TGTGCCAGTAGTATAGATATATTCCAGAGCCCCTATGGCTACACCTTC. It yields the protein CASSIDIFQSPYGYTF.

This clonotype appeared many times. The chain couples TRBV5-1 to TRBJ2-7; D is possibly TRBD1 or TRBD2 (5 bases each). The CDR3 consists of 15 residues. V lost 0 bases to trimming and J lost 1 base, with 11 bases between them. Germline values: CDR1 SGHRS, CDR2 YFSETQ. CDR3 bases: TGCGCCAGCAGCTTGGGGTGGGACCCTTCCTACGAGCAGTACTTC. The encoded protein is CASSLGWDPSYEQYF.

Comments on this clonotype: A read error may explain this, as a much larger clone is one base away. CDR3 region: CVSSLAFGTGRTGELFF. CDR3 sequence (DNA): TGTGTCAGCAGCTTAGCCTTCGGGACAGGGAGGACCGGGGAGCTGTTTTTT. V is TRBV11-2 and J is TRBJ2-2; 9 bases align to TRBD1. This CDR3 has 17 residues. Per the germline V gene, CDR1 is SGHAT and CDR2 is FQNNGV.

This clonotype was counted at least ten times. J is TRBJ2-3 and V is TRBV2, with 10 nucleotides matching TRBD2. This CDR3 contains 15 residues. V lost 1 base and J lost 5; bases outside the gene matches: 3. Germline V lookup: CDR1 SNHLY, CDR2 FYNNEI. The CDR3 DNA sequence: TGTGCCAGCAGTGAAGAACTAGCGGGGATAGATACGCAGTATTTT. Its translation: CASSEELAGIDTQYF.

In its sample, this clonotype was seen many times. The rearrangement uses TRBV12-3 or TRBV12-4 and TRBJ2-7; 8 bases are a match to TRBD1. V dropped 2 bases and J dropped 8; count of bases not matched to a gene: 11. The CDR3 covers 15 residues. The CDR3 here is CASSLQGALGYQQYF. DNA for the CDR3: TGTGCCAGCAGTTTACAGGGGGCTCTAGGGTACCAGCAGTACTTC.

This clonotype has a count of ten or more. This chain joins TRBV2 and TRBJ2-3; D is tentatively TRBD1 or TRBD2 (5 bases each). This CDR3 comprises 15 residues. The germline CDR1 and CDR2 sequences are SNHLY and FYNNEI. Trimming shortened V by 6 bases and J by 0 bases, and 13 bases separated the two germline ends. CDR3: CASSTQGVSTDTQYF. CDR3 coding DNA: TGTGCCAGCAGCACTCAGGGAGTGAGCACAGATACGCAGTATTTT.

The chain is built from TRBV2 and TRBJ1-2, with D maybe TRBD1 (5 bases). Germline V gives CDR1 SNHLY, CDR2 FYNNEI. There are 14 residues in the CDR3. The germline V and J ends were trimmed by 6 bases and 1 base, with 12 bases remaining between them. CDR3 coding DNA: TGTGCCAGCAGGGCGGGGGGGGGTAACTATGGCTACACCTTC. Protein product: CASRAGGGNYGYTF.

The sample holds many counts of this clonotype. This chain links TRBV27 with TRBJ1-1; 9 nucleotides line up with TRBD1. The V and J ends lost 6 bases and 0 bases, in that order; junction bases with no gene match: 2. Germline-derived CDR1 and CDR2 are MNHEY and SMNVEV (reference sequence). The CDR3 is 14 amino acids. The CDR3 nucleotides read TGTGCCAGCAGCTGGGACAGGGTGAACACTGAAGCTTTCTTT. It is translated as CASSWDRVNTEAFF.

This clonotype was observed at least ten times. J is TRBJ2-1 and V is TRBV13; 9 bases align to TRBD1. CDR1 and CDR2 (germline): PRHDT, FYEKMQ (reference sequence). The CDR3 extends over 16 amino acids. Trimming took 6 bases from V and 0 from J; bases not matched to a gene: 6. CDR3: CASRQQGASSYNEQFF. In nucleotides, the CDR3 is TGTGCCAGCAGACAACAGGGGGCCAGCTCCTACAATGAGCAGTTCTTC.

The chain carries TRBV29-1 and TRBJ2-7; a weak D match, TRBD2 (6 bases). The CDR3 is made up of 11 amino acids. V lost 7 bases to trimming and J lost 1 base, with 8 bases between them. Germline-derived CDR1 and CDR2 are SQVTM and ANQGSEA. In nucleotides, the CDR3 is TGCAGCGCCGGGGGATCCTACGAGCAGTACTTC. It yields the protein CSAGGSYEQYF.

This chain connects TRBV7-2 to TRBJ2-3; 9 bases agree with TRBD1. V shed 5 bases, J shed 5 bases, and the junction held 8 bases outside the gene matches. This CDR3 is built from 15 residues. Germline V gives CDR1 SGHTA, CDR2 FQGNSA. DNA for the CDR3: TGTGCCAGCAGCGAAACAGGGGGCGAGGGAGATACGCAGTATTTT. The encoded protein is CASSETGGEGDTQYF. The whole variable domain, remainder taken from reference TRBV7-2 and TRBJ2-3, is GAGVSQSPSNKVTEKGKDVELRCDPISGHTALYWYRQSLGQGLEFLIYFQGNSAPDKSGLPSDRFSAERTGGSVSTLTIQRTQQEDSAVYLCASSETGGEGDTQYFGPGTRLTVL.

This clonotype came up many times. The genes are TRBV5-1 and TRBJ2-3; the D is unclear. The V gene lost 4 bases and the J gene lost 2 bases, with 8 bases spanning the gap. CDR1 is SGHRS, CDR2 YFSETQ, per germline. This CDR3 is built from 13 residues. In DNA, the CDR3 is TGCGCCAGCAGCCCCCAGACCACAGATACGCAGTATTTT. The encoded protein is CASSPQTTDTQYF.

This rearrangement joins TRBV3-1 to TRBJ2-4; no clear D gene. V lost 1 base and J 0 bases, leaving 10 bases between the germline ends. Germline V gene data show CDR1 as LGHDT and CDR2 as YNNKEL (reference sequence). CDR3 length: 16 amino acids. Written as DNA, the CDR3 is TGTGCCAGCAGCCAAGGACTGCTTCTAGCCAAAAACATTCAGTACTTC. Translated, it gives CASSQGLLLAKNIQYF.

This clonotype has at least ten counts. The rearrangement links TRBV12-5 to TRBJ2-2, with 13 nucleotides matching TRBD2. J gave up 5 bases and V 8 bases, and 5 bases lay outside the gene matches. Per germline, CDR1 LGHNT and CDR2 FRNRAP. The CDR3 length is 15 residues. The CDR3 coding sequence is TGTGCTAGTACAGGGGGACTAGCGGGGACCGGGGAGCTGTTTTTT. Protein product: CASTGGLAGTGELFF.

This clonotype was counted a few times. This chain links TRBV18 with TRBJ1-1; D is unclear. The ends were cut back, 3 bases at V and 1 base at J, with 12 bases in the middle. The CDR3 covers 15 residues. Germline CDR1 reads KGHSH; CDR2 reads LQKENI. The CDR3 DNA is TGTGCCAGCTCACCGGTCAGTATGCAGAACACTGAAGCTTTCTTT. Residues: CASSPVSMQNTEAFF.